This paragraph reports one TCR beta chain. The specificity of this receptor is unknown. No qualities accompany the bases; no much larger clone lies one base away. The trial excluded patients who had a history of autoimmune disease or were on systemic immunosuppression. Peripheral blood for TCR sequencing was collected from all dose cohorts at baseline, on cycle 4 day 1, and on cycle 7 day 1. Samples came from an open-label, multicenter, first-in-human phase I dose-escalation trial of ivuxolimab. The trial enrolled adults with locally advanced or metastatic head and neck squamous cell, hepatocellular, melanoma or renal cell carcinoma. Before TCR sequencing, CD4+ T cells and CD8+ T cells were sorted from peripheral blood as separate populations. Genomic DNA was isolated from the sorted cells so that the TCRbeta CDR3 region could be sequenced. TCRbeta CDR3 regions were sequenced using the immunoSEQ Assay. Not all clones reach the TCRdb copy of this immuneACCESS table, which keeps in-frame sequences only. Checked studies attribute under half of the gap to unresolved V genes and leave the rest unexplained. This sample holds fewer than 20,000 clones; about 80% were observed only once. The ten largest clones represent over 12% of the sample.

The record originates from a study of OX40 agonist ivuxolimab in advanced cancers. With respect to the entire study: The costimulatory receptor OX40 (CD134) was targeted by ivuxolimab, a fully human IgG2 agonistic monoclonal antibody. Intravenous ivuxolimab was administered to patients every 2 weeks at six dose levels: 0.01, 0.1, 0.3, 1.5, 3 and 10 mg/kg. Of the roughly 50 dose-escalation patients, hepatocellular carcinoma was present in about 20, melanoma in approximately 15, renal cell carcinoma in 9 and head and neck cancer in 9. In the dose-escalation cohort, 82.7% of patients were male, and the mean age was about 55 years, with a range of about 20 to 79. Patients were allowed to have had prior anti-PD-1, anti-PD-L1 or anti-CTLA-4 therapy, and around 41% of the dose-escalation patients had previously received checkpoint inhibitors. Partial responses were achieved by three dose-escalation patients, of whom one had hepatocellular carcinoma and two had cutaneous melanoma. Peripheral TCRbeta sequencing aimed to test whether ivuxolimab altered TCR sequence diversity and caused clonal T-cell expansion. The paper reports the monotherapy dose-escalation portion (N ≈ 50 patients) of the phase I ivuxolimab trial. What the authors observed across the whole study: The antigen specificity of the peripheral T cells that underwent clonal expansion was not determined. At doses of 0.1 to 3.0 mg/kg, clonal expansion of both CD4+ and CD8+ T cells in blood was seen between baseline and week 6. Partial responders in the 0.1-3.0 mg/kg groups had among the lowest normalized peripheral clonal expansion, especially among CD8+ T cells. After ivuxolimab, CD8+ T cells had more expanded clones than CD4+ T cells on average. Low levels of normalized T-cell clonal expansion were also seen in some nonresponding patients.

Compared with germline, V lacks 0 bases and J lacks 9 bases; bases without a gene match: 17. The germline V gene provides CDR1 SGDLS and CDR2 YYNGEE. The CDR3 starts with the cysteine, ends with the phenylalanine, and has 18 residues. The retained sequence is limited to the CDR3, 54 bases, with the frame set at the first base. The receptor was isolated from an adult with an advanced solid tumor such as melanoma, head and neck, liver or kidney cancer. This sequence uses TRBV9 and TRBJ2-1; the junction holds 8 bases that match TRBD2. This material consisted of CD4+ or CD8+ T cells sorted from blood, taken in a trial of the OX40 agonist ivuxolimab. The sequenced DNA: TGTGCCAGCAGCGTAGCCTCACCGGGACTAGTAGGTGAAGGTGAGCAGTTCTTC. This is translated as CASSVASPGLVGEGEQFF.